This T cell receptor beta chain stems from a study of cytomegalovirus exposure and HLA in healthy donors. As regards this clone: The target antigen is unknown.

PCR involved 60 Vbeta and 13 Jbeta primers. The repertoire was sequenced with immunoSEQ multiplex PCR; TCRdb's copy has only in-frame clones and lacks some. This table has roughly 150,000 clones, more than 80% appearing once. The CDR3 sequence is 10 residues long. CDR1 is MNHEY, CDR2 SVGAGI, per germline. The V end was cut by 8 bases, the J end by 4 bases, with 5 bases between. Study-level points and caveats: In terms of immune exposure information, only CMV serostatus was available.

The TCR originated in a male donor in good health and CMV-seronegative. The V and J genes are TRBV6-5 and TRBJ2-5, with D hard to call. Sample: PBMCs. As DNA, the CDR3 is TGTGCCAGCGGCCGAGAGACCCAGTACTTC. It encodes CASGRETQYF.